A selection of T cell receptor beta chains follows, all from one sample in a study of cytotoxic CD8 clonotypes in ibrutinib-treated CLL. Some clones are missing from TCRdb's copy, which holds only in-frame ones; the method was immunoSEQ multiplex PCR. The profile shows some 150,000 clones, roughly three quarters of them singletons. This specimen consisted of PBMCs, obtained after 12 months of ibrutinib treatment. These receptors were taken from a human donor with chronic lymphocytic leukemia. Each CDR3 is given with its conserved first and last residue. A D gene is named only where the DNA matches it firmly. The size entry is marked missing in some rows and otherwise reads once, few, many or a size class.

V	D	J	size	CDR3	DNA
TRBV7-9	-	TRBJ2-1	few	CASSLSRDEQFF	TGTGCCAGCAGCTTATCTCGTGATGAGCAGTTCTTC
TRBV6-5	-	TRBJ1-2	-	CASSPPGLRSYTF	TGTGCCAGCAGTCCGCCCGGATTGAGGAGCTACACCTTC
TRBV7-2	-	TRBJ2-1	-	CASSLGAPGYNEQFF	TGTGCCAGCAGCTTAGGGGCTCCCGGGTACAATGAGCAGTTCTTC
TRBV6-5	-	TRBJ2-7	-	CASSRNYEQYF	TGTGCCAGCAGCCGTAACTACGAGCAGTACTTC
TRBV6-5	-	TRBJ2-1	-	CASSYSGVWAYNEQFF	TGTGCCAGCAGTTACTCGGGGGTTTGGGCCTACAATGAGCAGTTCTTC
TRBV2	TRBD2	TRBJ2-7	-	CASSELAAASGYEQYF	TGTGCCAGCAGTGAGTTGGCGGCGGCTAGCGGCTACGAGCAGTACTTC
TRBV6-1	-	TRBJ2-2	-	CASSESTGFTGELFF	TGTGCCAGCAGTGAAAGTACAGGGTTCACCGGGGAGCTGTTTTTT
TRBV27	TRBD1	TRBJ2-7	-	CASSSWTGVAYEQYF	TGTGCCAGCAGTTCCTGGACAGGGGTGGCCTACGAGCAGTACTTC
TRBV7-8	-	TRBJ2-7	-	CASSLGSRDLEQYF	TGTGCCAGCAGCCTAGGGTCTAGGGACCTGGAGCAGTACTTC
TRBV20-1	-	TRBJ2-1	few	CSASINEQFF	TGCAGTGCTAGTATTAATGAGCAGTTCTTC
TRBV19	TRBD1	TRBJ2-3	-	CASSMGQGADTQYF	TGTGCCAGTAGTATGGGGCAGGGGGCAGATACGCAGTATTTT
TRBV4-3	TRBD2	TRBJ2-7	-	CASSQGRSGSYEQYF	TGCGCCAGCAGCCAAGGTCGAAGCGGGAGCTACGAGCAGTACTTC
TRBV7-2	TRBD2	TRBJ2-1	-	CASSLDPSGSREQFF	TGTGCCAGCAGCTTAGATCCTAGCGGGAGCCGTGAGCAGTTCTTC
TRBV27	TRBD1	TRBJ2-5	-	CASSPARGRQETQYF	TGTGCCAGCAGTCCAGCAAGGGGGCGTCAAGAGACCCAGTACTTC
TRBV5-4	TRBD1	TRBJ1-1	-	CASSQVPGQGMNTEAFF	TGTGCCAGCAGCCAAGTCCCGGGACAGGGAATGAACACTGAAGCTTTCTTT
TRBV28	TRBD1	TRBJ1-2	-	CASSLPGTGGENYGYTF	TGTGCCAGCAGTTTACCTGGGACAGGGGGCGAGAACTATGGCTACACCTTC
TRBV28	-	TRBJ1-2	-	CASSWVGDYGYTF	TGTGCCAGCAGTTGGGTCGGCGACTATGGCTACACCTTC
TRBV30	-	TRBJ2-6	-	CAWSYGGLPGANVLTF	TGTGCCTGGAGTTACGGGGGATTGCCTGGGGCCAACGTCCTGACTTTC
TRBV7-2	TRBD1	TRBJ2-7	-	CASSLRQGAREQYF	TGTGCCAGCAGCTTAAGACAGGGGGCACGAGAGCAGTACTTC
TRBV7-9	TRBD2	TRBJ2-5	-	CASSRTSGLETQYF	TGTGCCAGCAGCCGGACTAGCGGGTTGGAGACCCAGTACTTC
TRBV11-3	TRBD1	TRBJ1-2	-	CASSSRDRGLNYGYTF	TGTGCCAGCAGCTCCCGGGACAGGGGGCTTAACTATGGCTACACCTTC
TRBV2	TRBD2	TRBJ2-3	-	CASSTSSGRVDTQYF	TGTGCCAGCAGTACATCTAGCGGGAGAGTAGATACGCAGTATTTT
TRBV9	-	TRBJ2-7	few	CASSFSSYEQYF	TGTGCCAGCAGCTTTAGCTCCTACGAGCAGTACTTC
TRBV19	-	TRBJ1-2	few	CASSITEGYGGYTF	TGTGCCAGTAGTATTACGGAAGGCTATGGTGGCTACACCTTC
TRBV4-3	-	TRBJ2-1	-	CASSQRTASSYNEQFF	TGCGCCAGCAGCCAACGGACAGCGAGCTCCTACAATGAGCAGTTCTTC
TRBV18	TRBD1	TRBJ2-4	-	CASSAGTGDENIQYF	TGTGCCAGCTCAGCGGGGACAGGGGATGAAAACATTCAGTACTTC
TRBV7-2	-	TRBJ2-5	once	CASSPQGLGVTQYF	TGTGCCAGCAGCCCCCAAGGGCTTGGTGTAACCCAGTACTTC
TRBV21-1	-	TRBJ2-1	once	CASSKERQGEQFF	TGTGCCAGCAGCAAAGAACGACAGGGTGAGCAGTTCTTC
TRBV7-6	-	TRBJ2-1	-	CASSPSLNEQFF	TGTGCCAGCAGCCCGTCCCTCAATGAGCAGTTCTTC
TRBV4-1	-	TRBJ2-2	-	CASSREMNTGELFF	TGCGCCAGCAGCCGCGAAATGAACACCGGGGAGCTGTTTTTT
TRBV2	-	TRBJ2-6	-	CASSALGQLYGANVLTF	TGTGCCAGCAGTGCCCTAGGACAGCTATATGGGGCCAACGTCCTGACTTTC
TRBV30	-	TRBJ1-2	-	CAWRGRDYYGYTF	TGTGCCTGGAGGGGGCGGGACTACTATGGCTACACCTTC
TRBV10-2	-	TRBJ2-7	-	CASNRGSSYEQYF	TGCGCCAGCAACCGGGGAAGTTCCTACGAGCAGTACTTC
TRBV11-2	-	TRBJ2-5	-	CASSLVGANQETQYF	TGTGCCAGCAGCTTAGTTGGGGCAAACCAAGAGACCCAGTACTTC
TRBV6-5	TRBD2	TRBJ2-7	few	CASTPLAGSYEQYF	TGTGCCAGCACCCCACTAGCGGGAAGCTACGAGCAGTACTTC
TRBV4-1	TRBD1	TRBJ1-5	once	CASSQERTGVQPQHF	TGCGCCAGCAGCCAAGAAAGGACAGGGGTTCAGCCCCAGCATTTT
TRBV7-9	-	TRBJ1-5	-	CASSLGRGGRPSNQPQHF	TGTGCCAGCAGCTTAGGCAGGGGAGGAAGGCCCAGCAATCAGCCCCAGCATTTT
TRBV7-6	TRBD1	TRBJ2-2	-	CASRAQGAANTGELFF	TGTGCCAGCAGAGCACAGGGGGCCGCGAACACCGGGGAGCTGTTTTTT
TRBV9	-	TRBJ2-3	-	CASSRGLHFDTQYF	TGTGCCAGCAGCAGGGGACTGCACTTCGATACGCAGTATTTT
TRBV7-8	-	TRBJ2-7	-	CASSPRWDPSSYEQYF	TGTGCCAGCAGCCCGAGGTGGGACCCTAGCTCCTACGAGCAGTACTTC
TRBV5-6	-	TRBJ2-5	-	CASSLFYGETQYF	TGTGCCAGCAGCTTGTTCTACGGAGAGACCCAGTACTTC
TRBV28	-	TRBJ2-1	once	CASSFMVSNEQFF	TGTGCCAGCAGTTTCATGGTTAGCAATGAGCAGTTCTTC
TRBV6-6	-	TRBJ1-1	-	CASSYAATGAVEAFF	TGTGCCAGCAGTTACGCCGCCACGGGTGCGGTTGAAGCTTTCTTT
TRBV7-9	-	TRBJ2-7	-	CASSSAAQPLEQYF	TGTGCCAGCAGTTCCGCCGCCCAGCCTTTAGAGCAGTACTTC